A single sample gave rise to the 28 T cell receptor beta chains below, sequenced in a study of T-cell reconstitution after alpha-beta-depleted transplantation in children. Notes on the study in general: One year post-transplant, T-cell counts and diversity were largely derived from T cells produced anew.

The TCRbeta library incorporated unique molecular identifiers. TCRdb used MiXCR to reprocess the PCR reads, holding one entry per CDR3 protein. Of some 300,000 distinct CDR3 sequences in the sample, just over 7.5% were seen once. These receptors are not linked to any known antigen. The sequencing used peripheral blood, collected 360 days after TCRalphabeta/CD19-depleted stem cell transplant. The source of these receptors is a female patient aged 2-10 years who had a stem cell transplant for Fanconi anemia, so the T cells may come from the graft donor.

In its sample, this clonotype was seen many times. The genes are TRBV6-2 or TRBV6-3 and TRBJ2-7; 8 bases align to TRBD2. The V segment lost 6 bases and the J segment 2 bases; nucleotides outside the gene matches: 18. Looked up from germline, CDR1 is MNHEY and CDR2 is SVGEGT. The CDR3 contains 18 residues. The CDR3 bases are TGTGCCAGCAGCTTCGACCTCGATTCCGGGACTAGAGCCTACGAGCAGTACTTC. It encodes CASSFDLDSGTRAYEQYF.

The rearrangement links TRBV24-1 to TRBJ2-1; maybe TRBD2 (7 bases). CDR1 KGHDR and CDR2 SFDVKD come from the germline V gene. This CDR3 region has 13 residues. The V end lost 5 bases, the J end lost 9 bases, and 13 bases lay between the germline ends. The CDR3 sequence is CATSVAGEGEQFF. The CDR3 bases are TGTGCCACCAGTGTGGCAGGGGAGGGTGAGCAGTTCTTC.

This clonotype was picked up many times. This CDR3 is CSVPDPKVREAFF. DNA of the CDR3: TGCAGCGTTCCAGATCCTAAAGTGAGGGAAGCTTTCTTT. The gene calls are TRBV29-1 and TRBJ1-1, with D hard to call. Germline CDR1 and CDR2: SQVTM and ANQGSEA. V was clipped by 5 bases and J by 8 bases, with 18 bases between them. This CDR3 spans 13 amino acids.

Only a few counts were recorded for this clonotype. The chain links TRBV27 to TRBJ2-1, with unresolved D. Germline V gives CDR1 MNHEY, CDR2 SMNVEV (reference sequence). The germline V and J ends were trimmed by 6 bases and 9 bases, with 12 bases remaining between them. The CDR3 covers 12 residues. The CDR3 loop is CASSPWGAEQFF. CDR3 coding DNA: TGTGCCAGCAGCCCTTGGGGTGCTGAGCAGTTCTTC.

This clonotype was recorded at least ten times. The rearrangement uses TRBV6-5 and TRBJ1-1, with no clear D. This CDR3 has 13 residues. The germline gives CDR1 MNHEY, CDR2 SVGAGI. V gave up 0 bases and J gave up 3 bases, with 5 bases separating them. The CDR3 protein is CASSYSAYTEAFF. In DNA form, the CDR3 reads TGTGCCAGCAGTTACTCCGCCTACACTGAAGCTTTCTTT.

This clonotype came up a few times. The V call is TRBV7-7, the J call TRBJ2-3, with 8 bases that match TRBD2. Trimming removed 1 base from V and 5 bases from J; junction bases left unmatched: 5. Germline assignment: CDR1 SSHAT and CDR2 FNYEAQ (reference sequence). The CDR3 runs 15 residues. The CDR3 protein is CASSLVGGAVDTQYF. The CDR3 coding sequence is TGTGCCAGCAGCTTAGTCGGGGGGGCCGTAGATACGCAGTATTTT.

In its sample, this clonotype was seen many times. This sequence joins TRBV10-2 and TRBJ1-6; maybe TRBD1 (6 bases). V was trimmed by 4 bases and J by 8 bases, leaving 15 bases between them. The germline gives CDR1 WSHSY, CDR2 SAAADI. The CDR3 length is 15 residues. In DNA form, the CDR3 reads TGCGCCAGCAGTGGCTTGGGAGGGGGATATTCACCCCTCCACTTT. Its protein product is CASSGLGGGYSPLHF.

The gene calls are TRBV11-2 and TRBJ2-5; D ambiguous. The CDR3 has 15 residues. Germline lookup yields CDR1 SGHAT and CDR2 FQNNGV. V lost 1 base and J 4 bases, leaving 13 bases between the germline ends. This CDR3 reads CASSLGRHGRETQYF. The CDR3 DNA follows: TGTGCCAGCAGCTTAGGCAGGCACGGACGAGAGACCCAGTACTTC. The variable domain in full, completed from reference TRBV11-2 and TRBJ2-5, reads EAGVAQSPRYKIIEKRQSVAFWCNPISGHATLYWYQQILGQGPKLLIQFQNNGVVDDSQLPKDRFSAERLKGVDSTLKIQPAKLEDSAVYLCASSLGRHGRETQYFGPGTRLLVL.

This clonotype has a count of ten or more. The CDR3 loop is CASSPLMRTVNYGYTF. The DNA of the CDR3 is TGTGCCAGCAGCCCCCTCATGAGGACTGTGAACTATGGCTACACCTTC. This rearrangement joins TRBV5-6 to TRBJ1-2, with D unresolved. The V and J ends lost 4 bases and 2 bases respectively, with 18 bases between them. The CDR3 consists of 16 residues. Germline values: CDR1 SGHDT, CDR2 YYEEEE. Drawing the rest from reference TRBV5-6 and TRBJ1-2, the complete variable domain is DAGVTQSPTHLIKTRGQQVTLRCSPKSGHDTVSWYQQALGQGPQFIFQYYEEEERQRGNFPDRFSGHQFPNYSSELNVNALLLGDSALYLCASSPLMRTVNYGYTFGSGTRLTVV.

The rearrangement links TRBV18 to TRBJ1-4, with 9 bases that match TRBD1. Germline V lookup: CDR1 KGHSH, CDR2 LQKENI. V was clipped by 0 bases and J by 5 bases; unmatched bases: 1. The CDR3 totals 15 residues. The CDR3 DNA follows: TGTGCCAGCTCACCACCGACAGGGGGGAATGAAAAACTGTTTTTT. Its protein product is CASSPPTGGNEKLFF.

The sample holds many counts of this clonotype. The chain carries TRBV9 and TRBJ2-5; either TRBD1 or TRBD2 may fit D (6 bases each). Trimming removed 3 bases from V and 5 bases from J, with 23 bases in between. The germline CDR1 and CDR2 sequences are SGDLS and YYNGEE. The CDR3 extends over 17 amino acids. The CDR3 sequence is CASSAGGGTYTVETQYF. CDR3 DNA sequence: TGTGCCAGCAGCGCCGGAGGGGGAACTTATACGGTGGAGACCCAGTACTTC.

Details on this clonotype: A read error is possible here, since a much larger clone lies one base away. Since no conserved phenylalanine or tryptophan closes the CDR3, a read error is the likely cause. This chain joins TRBV20-1 and TRBJ2-7, with D possibly TRBD1 on 5 matching bases. Germline V gene sequence: CDR1 DFQATT, CDR2 SNEGSKA (reference sequence). Deletions cut 0 bases from V and 1 base from J, with 13 bases between. CDR3 size: 15 residues. CDR3 in amino acids: CSARDREGDSYEQYY. CDR3 DNA: TGCAGTGCTAGAGATCGCGAAGGGGATTCCTACGAGCAGTACTAC.

This clonotype was counted ten times or more. This chain links TRBV20-1 with TRBJ2-7; no firm D call. With 5 bases removed from V and 4 bases from J, the gap between germline ends came to 6 bases. This CDR3 region has 10 residues. The germline V gene has CDR1 DFQATT and CDR2 SNEGSKA (reference sequence). The CDR3, as DNA: TGCAGTGCTTGGTTATACGAGCAGTACTTC. Translating it yields CSAWLYEQYF.

This clonotype was counted ten times or more. V gene TRBV5-1 combines with J gene TRBJ1-5; no definite D call. Trimming stripped 2 bases from V and 2 bases from J, with 5 bases between. CDR1 SGHRS and CDR2 YFSETQ come from the germline V gene. CDR3 size: 13 residues. CDR3 DNA sequence: TGCGCCAGCAGCTTTACAGGCAATCAGCCCCAGCATTTT. Translating it yields CASSFTGNQPQHF.

At least ten counts were recorded for this clonotype. The chain links TRBV2 to TRBJ2-3, with D hard to call. Trimming took 10 bases from V and 4 from J, leaving 18 bases between them. This CDR3 spans 14 amino acids. The germline V gene has CDR1 SNHLY and CDR2 FYNNEI. The CDR3 region has the DNA TGTGCCACACAAGTACTTTCTCAGGCAGATACGCAGTATTTT. It yields the protein CATQVLSQADTQYF.

In this sample, this clonotype turned up many times. The chain links TRBV7-2 to TRBJ1-1, with D hard to call. The CDR3 spans 15 residues. Deletions cut 3 bases from V and 1 base from J, with 12 bases between. In germline, CDR1 is SGHTA, CDR2 FQGNSA. CDR3 sequence reads: CASSFRLVRNTEAFF. DNA of the CDR3: TGTGCCAGCAGCTTTCGGCTGGTTAGGAACACTGAAGCTTTCTTT.

This clonotype appeared many times. The chain links TRBV1 to TRBJ1-2; no DNA check was done on the table's D call, TRBD1. TRBV1 is noted as a pseudogene. This CDR3 contains 14 residues. The CDR3 here is CTSSQGRGDYGYTF. CDR3 DNA: TGCACCAGCAGCCAAGGCAGGGGGGACTATGGCTACACCTTC.

V is TRBV5-1 and J is TRBJ1-1; weak D call: TRBD1 (6 bases). The CDR3 is 14 residues long. Trimming left V 6 bases short and J 11 bases short, with 23 bases between. Germline V gives CDR1 SGHRS, CDR2 YFSETQ. The CDR3 spells CASKEHAGDTRAFF. The DNA for the CDR3 is TGCGCCAGCAAAGAACATGCAGGGGACACGAGGGCTTTCTTT.

This clonotype was recorded a few times. V gene TRBV6-2 or TRBV6-3 combines with J gene TRBJ2-2; 7 bases fit TRBD1. Germline V gene lookup returns CDR1 MNHEY and CDR2 SVGEGT. This CDR3 is 16 amino acids long. The junction had 6 bases not matched to a gene; V was cut back by 0 bases and J by 5 bases. The CDR3 loop reads CASSYSTGQMTGELFF. The CDR3 region has the DNA TGTGCCAGCAGTTACTCGACGGGACAGATGACCGGGGAGCTGTTTTTT.

This clonotype has at least ten counts. The rearrangement links TRBV5-1 to TRBJ2-1; D is ambiguous. Germline values: CDR1 SGHRS, CDR2 YFSETQ. V lost 3 bases, J lost 3 bases, and 10 bases lay in between. CDR3 size: 14 residues. The CDR3 DNA reads TGCGCCAGCAGCTCCCCGTCTAGCTACAATGAGCAGTTCTTC. Its translation is CASSSPSSYNEQFF.

The chain carries TRBV5-1 and TRBJ2-2; 8 positions agree with TRBD2. CDR3 length equals 17 residues. Germline V gives CDR1 SGHRS, CDR2 YFSETQ. V trimming: 3 bases; J trimming: 6 bases; junction bases outside the gene matches: 13. CDR3 nucleotide sequence: TGCGCCAGCAGCTCCGTCCAAGACCTTAGCGGGGCCGGGGAGCTGTTTTTT. This translates into CASSSVQDLSGAGELFF. Using reference TRBV5-1 and TRBJ2-2 for the parts outside the CDR3, the full variable domain is KAGVTQTPRYLIKTRGQQVTLSCSPISGHRSVSWYQQTPGQGLQFLFEYFSETQRNKGNFPGRFSGRQFSNSRSEMNVSTLELGDSALYLCASSSVQDLSGAGELFFGEGSRLTVL.

The chain links TRBV6-6 to TRBJ1-6; 8 positions agree with TRBD1. This CDR3 has 13 residues. CDR1 MNHNY and CDR2 SVGAGI come from the germline V gene (reference sequence). The V and J ends lost 6 bases and 14 bases, in that order; junction bases with no gene match: 9. CDR3 amino acids: CASSQDRVISLHF. For the CDR3, the DNA is TGTGCCAGCAGCCAGGACAGGGTAATATCCCTCCACTTT.

Many counts were recorded for this clonotype. This rearrangement joins TRBV27 to TRBJ2-7, with 11 positions matching TRBD1. The CDR3 sequence is 17 residues long. Losses at the gene ends were 1 base for V and 1 base for J; bases not matched to a gene: 6. The germline CDR1 and CDR2 sequences are MNHEY and SMNVEV (reference sequence). The CDR3 loop reads CASSLLAGTGGSYEQYF. The DNA for the CDR3 is TGTGCCAGCAGTTTATTGGCCGGGACAGGGGGGTCCTACGAGCAGTACTTC.

This clonotype was detected ten times or more. The V call is TRBV27, the J call TRBJ1-4; no definite D call. The CDR3 extends over 13 amino acids. CDR1 and CDR2 (germline): MNHEY, SMNVEV (reference sequence). V shed 3 bases and J shed 8 bases, with 10 bases lying between them. The CDR3 coding sequence is TGTGCCAGCAGTTTTGTACTGAGGGAAAAACTGTTTTTT. Translated, it gives CASSFVLREKLFF.

In its sample, this clonotype was seen many times. The V and J genes are TRBV6-1 and TRBJ2-5; the D gene is possibly TRBD2 (5 bases). The CDR3 runs to 15 residues. The V end was cut by 6 bases, the J end by 0 bases, with 14 bases between. In germline, CDR1 is MNHNS, CDR2 SASEGT. The CDR3 sequence: CASSFTWTYQETQYF. For the CDR3, the DNA is TGTGCCAGCAGCTTCACCTGGACTTACCAAGAGACCCAGTACTTC.

This clonotype was seen more than once but under ten times. V usage is TRBV3-1 and J usage is TRBJ1-4, with TRBD1 identical over 9 bases. Germline CDR1 LGHDT, CDR2 YNNKEL (reference sequence). V gave up 1 base and J gave up 7 bases; unmatched junction bases: 7. The CDR3 has 16 residues. The chain's CDR3 is CASSQVPGQGLEKLFF. As DNA, the CDR3 is TGTGCCAGCAGCCAAGTTCCAGGACAGGGGCTTGAAAAACTGTTTTTT.

Many counts were recorded for this clonotype. This chain connects TRBV5-5 to TRBJ2-3; D unclear. This CDR3 region has 15 residues. Looked up from germline, CDR1 is SGHKS and CDR2 is YYEKEE (reference sequence). The ends were cut back, 0 bases at V and 2 bases at J, with 10 bases in the middle. The CDR3 loop is CASSLVVGVTDTQYF. The CDR3 nucleotides are TGTGCCAGCAGCTTGGTGGTGGGTGTCACAGATACGCAGTATTTT. The variable domain in full, completed from reference TRBV5-5 and TRBJ2-3, reads DAGVTQSPTHLIKTRGQQVTLRCSPISGHKSVSWYQQVLGQGPQFIFQYYEKEERGRGNFPDRFSARQFPNYSSELNVNALLLGDSALYLCASSLVVGVTDTQYFGPGTRLTVL.

This clonotype came up a few times. The J gene is TRBJ1-4, the V gene TRBV25-1; 7 bases map to TRBD1. V was clipped by 8 bases and J by 5 bases; unmatched bases: 8. This CDR3 has 14 amino acids. The germline CDR1 and CDR2 sequences are MGHDK and SYGVNS. Here the CDR3 reads CASEGGPLNEKLFF. The CDR3 nucleotides are TGTGCCAGCGAAGGGGGCCCCTTGAATGAAAAACTGTTTTTT.